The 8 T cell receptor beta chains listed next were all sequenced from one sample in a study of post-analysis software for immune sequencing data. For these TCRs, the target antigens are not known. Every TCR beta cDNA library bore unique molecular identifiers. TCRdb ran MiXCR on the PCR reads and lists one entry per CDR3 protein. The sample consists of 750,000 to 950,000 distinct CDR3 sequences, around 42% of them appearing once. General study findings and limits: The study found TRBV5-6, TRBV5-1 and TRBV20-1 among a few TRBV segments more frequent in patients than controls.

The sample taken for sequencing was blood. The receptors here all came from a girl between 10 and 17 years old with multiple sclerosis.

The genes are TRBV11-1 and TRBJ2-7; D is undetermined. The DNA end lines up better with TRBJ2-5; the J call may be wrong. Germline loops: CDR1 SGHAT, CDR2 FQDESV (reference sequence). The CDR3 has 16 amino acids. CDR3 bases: TGTGCCAGCAGCCTCATCCCCGGCCTGTTTAAGGGGACCCAGTACTTC. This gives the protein CASSLIPGLFKGTQYF.

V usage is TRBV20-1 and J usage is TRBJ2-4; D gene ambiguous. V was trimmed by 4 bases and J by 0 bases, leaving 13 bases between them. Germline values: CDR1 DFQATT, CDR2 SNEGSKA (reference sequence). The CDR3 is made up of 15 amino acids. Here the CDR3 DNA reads TGCAGTGCTATCCCGGACGGAATAGCCAAAAACATTCAGTACTTC. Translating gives CSAIPDGIAKNIQYF.

This CDR3 reads CSADSIRDRVNLYGYTF. The CDR3 bases are TGCAGTGCAGATTCCATCCGGGACAGGGTGAACCTCTATGGCTACACCTTC. This rearrangement joins TRBV20-1 to TRBJ1-2; 9 bases match TRBD1. Looked up from germline, CDR1 is DFQATT and CDR2 is SNEGSKA (reference sequence). V shed 6 bases, J shed 4 bases, and the junction held 18 bases outside the gene matches. The CDR3 consists of 17 residues.

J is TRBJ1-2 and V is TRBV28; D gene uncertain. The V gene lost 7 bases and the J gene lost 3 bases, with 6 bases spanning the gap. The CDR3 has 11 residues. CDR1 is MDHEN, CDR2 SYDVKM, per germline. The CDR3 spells CASTSDYGYTF. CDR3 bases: TGTGCCAGCACGTCGGACTATGGCTACACCTTC.

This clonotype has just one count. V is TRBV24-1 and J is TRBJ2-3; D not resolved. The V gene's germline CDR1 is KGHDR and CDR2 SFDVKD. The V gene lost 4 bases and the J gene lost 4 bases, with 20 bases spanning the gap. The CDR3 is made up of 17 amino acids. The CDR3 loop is CATSDQGPRNGPDTQYF. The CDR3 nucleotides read TGTGCCACCAGTGACCAAGGACCACGCAATGGCCCAGATACGCAGTATTTT.

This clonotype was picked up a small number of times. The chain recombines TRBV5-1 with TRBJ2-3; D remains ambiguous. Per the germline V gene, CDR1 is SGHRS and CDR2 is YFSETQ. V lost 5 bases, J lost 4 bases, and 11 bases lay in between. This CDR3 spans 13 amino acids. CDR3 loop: CASRPDLADTQYF. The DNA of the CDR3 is TGCGCCAGCAGGCCCGACTTGGCAGATACGCAGTATTTT.

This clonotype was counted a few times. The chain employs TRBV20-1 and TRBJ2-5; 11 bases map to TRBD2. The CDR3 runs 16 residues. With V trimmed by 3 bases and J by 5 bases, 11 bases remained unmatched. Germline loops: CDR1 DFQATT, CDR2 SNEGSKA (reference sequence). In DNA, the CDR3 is TGCAGTGCTAGGAGGCTAGCGGGGGGTGTAGGGGAGACCCAGTACTTC. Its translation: CSARRLAGGVGETQYF.

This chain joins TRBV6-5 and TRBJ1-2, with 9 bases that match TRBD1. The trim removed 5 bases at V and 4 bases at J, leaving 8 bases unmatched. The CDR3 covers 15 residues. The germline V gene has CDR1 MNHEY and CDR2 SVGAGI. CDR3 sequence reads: CASSPGQGIGYGYTF. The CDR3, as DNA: TGTGCCAGCAGTCCGGGACAGGGAATTGGCTATGGCTACACCTTC.